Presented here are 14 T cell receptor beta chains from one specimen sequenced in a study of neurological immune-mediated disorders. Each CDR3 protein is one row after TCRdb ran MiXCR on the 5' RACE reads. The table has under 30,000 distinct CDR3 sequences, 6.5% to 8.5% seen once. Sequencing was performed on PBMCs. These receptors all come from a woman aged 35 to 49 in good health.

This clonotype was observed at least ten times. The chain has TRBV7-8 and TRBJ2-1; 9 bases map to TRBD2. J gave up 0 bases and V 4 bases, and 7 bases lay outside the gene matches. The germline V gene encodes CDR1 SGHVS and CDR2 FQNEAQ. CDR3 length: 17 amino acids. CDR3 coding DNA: TGTGCCAGCAGCTCGGTAGCGGGAGTGAGCTCCTACAATGAGCAGTTCTTC. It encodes CASSSVAGVSSYNEQFF.

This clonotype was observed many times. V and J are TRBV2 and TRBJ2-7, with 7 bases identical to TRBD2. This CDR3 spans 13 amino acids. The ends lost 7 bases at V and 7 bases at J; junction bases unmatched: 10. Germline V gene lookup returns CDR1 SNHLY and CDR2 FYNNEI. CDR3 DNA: TGTGCCAGCATCGGACTAGAAGGTTGGGAGCAGTACTTC. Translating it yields CASIGLEGWEQYF.

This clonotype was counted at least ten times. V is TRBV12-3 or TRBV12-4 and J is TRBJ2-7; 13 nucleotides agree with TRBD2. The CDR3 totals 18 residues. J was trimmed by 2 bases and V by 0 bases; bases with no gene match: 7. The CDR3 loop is CASSLAGTSGISPYEQYF. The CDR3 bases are TGTGCCAGCAGTTTAGCCGGGACTAGCGGGATTTCCCCCTACGAGCAGTACTTC.

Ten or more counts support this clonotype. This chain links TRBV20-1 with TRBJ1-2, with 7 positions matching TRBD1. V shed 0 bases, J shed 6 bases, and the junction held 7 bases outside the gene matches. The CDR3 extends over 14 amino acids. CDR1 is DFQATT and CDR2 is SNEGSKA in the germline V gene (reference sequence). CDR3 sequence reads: CSARDRGTVNGYTF. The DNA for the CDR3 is TGCAGTGCTAGAGATAGAGGGACAGTCAATGGCTACACCTTC.

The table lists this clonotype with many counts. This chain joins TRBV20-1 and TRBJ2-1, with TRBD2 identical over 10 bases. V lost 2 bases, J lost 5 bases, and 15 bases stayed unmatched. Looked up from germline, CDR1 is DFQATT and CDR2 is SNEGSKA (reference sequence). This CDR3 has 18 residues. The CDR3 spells CSARSASAGGRGDNEQFF. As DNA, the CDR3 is TGCAGTGCTAGATCAGCTTCAGCGGGAGGGCGGGGAGACAATGAGCAGTTCTTC.

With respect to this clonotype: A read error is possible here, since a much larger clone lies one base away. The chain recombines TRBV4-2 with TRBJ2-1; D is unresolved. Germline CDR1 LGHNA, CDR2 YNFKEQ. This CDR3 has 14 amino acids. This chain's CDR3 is CASSQTVASNEQLF. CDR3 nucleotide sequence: TGTGCCAGCAGCCAGACGGTGGCTTCCAATGAGCAGTTATTC.

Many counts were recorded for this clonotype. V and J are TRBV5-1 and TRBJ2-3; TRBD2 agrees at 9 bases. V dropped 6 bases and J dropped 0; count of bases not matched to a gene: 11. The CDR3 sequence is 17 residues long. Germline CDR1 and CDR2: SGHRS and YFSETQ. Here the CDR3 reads CASTPRPSGASTDTQYF. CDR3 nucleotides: TGCGCCAGCACCCCGCGTCCTAGCGGGGCCAGCACAGATACGCAGTATTTT.

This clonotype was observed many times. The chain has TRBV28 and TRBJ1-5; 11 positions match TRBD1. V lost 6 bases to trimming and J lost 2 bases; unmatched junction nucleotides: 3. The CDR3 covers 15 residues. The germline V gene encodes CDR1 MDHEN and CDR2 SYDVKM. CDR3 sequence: CASRRTGGGNQPQHF. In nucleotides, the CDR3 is TGTGCCAGCAGAAGGACAGGGGGCGGCAATCAGCCCCAGCATTTT.

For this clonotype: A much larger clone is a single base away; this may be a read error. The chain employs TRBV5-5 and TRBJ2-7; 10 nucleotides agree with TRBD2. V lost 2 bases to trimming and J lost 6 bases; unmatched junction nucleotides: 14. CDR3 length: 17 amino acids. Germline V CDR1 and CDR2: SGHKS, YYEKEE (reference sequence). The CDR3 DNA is TGTGCCAGCAGCTTTGAACTAGCGGGATTTACCGGGGCCGAGCAGTACTTC. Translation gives CASSFELAGFTGAEQYF. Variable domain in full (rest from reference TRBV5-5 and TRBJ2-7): DAGVTQSPTHLIKTRGQQVTLRCSPISGHKSVSWYQQVLGQGPQFIFQYYEKEERGRGNFPDRFSARQFPNYSSELNVNALLLGDSALYLCASSFELAGFTGAEQYFGPGTRLTVT.

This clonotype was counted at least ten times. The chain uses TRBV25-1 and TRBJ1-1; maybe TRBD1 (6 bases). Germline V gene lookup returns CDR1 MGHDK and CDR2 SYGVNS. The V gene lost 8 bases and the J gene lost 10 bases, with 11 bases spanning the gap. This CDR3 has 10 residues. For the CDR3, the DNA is TGTGCCAGCGAAGGGGGTGCAGCTTTCTTT. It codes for CASEGGAAFF.

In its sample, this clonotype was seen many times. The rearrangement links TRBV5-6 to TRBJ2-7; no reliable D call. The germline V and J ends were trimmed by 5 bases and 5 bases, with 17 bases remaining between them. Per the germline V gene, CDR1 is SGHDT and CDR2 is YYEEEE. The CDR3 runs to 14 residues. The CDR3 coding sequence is TGTGCCAGCAGTCACACGGGCCCTCCCGACGAGCAGTACTTC. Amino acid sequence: CASSHTGPPDEQYF.

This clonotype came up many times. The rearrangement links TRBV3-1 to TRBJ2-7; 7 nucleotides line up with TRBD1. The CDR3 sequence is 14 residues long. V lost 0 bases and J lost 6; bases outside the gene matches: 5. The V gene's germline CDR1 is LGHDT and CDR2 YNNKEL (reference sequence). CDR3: CASSQETGSLEQYF. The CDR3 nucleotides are TGTGCCAGCAGCCAAGAGACAGGGTCCCTCGAGCAGTACTTC.

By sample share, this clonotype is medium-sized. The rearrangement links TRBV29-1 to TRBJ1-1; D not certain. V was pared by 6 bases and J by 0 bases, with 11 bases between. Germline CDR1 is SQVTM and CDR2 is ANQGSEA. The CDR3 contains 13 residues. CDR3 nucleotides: TGCAGCGTGGTTCGAACCTTGAACACTGAAGCTTTCTTT. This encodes CSVVRTLNTEAFF.

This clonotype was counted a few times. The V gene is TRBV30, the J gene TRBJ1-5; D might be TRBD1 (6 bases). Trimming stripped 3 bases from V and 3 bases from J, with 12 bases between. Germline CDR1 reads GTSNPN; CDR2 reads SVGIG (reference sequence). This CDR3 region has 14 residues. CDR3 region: CAWSTQGSNQPQHF. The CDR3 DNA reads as TGTGCCTGGAGCACGCAGGGGTCCAATCAGCCCCAGCATTTT.